This record looks at one T cell receptor beta chain sequence and its context. This clonotype was seen more than once but under ten times. It has no known antigen specificity. Qualities for individual bases were not recorded, and no much larger clone is one base off. This sample was included in a study of identical twins' blood T cells (dated by TCRdb to 2012 to 2014). For context, the study as a whole: Roughly 50 million Illumina reads were obtained across roughly 12 libraries, of which six were alpha-chain libraries and six were beta-chain libraries. To assess how genetics influences repertoire formation, the study used next-generation sequencing to compare the TCR alpha and beta chain repertoires of three pairs of monozygous twins.

Broad study findings and their caveats: V gene usage, even among non-selected out-of-frame TCRbeta clonotypes, was reported to be markedly more similar within twin pairs than between unrelated donors. Among the most abundant TCRbeta clonotypes, every donor shared more CDR3 sequences with her own twin than with unrelated donors. The proposed role of the TCRalpha J segment in MHC recognition during thymic selection was stated to require validation by independent studies. Because the twins were reared together, environmental influences could not be excluded as an explanation for twin similarity. How many CDR3 clonotypes two donors shared depended mainly on the product of their cloneset sizes, and the twins did not clearly stray from this trend.

Six healthy women forming three monozygous twin pairs were used as donors. All three twin pairs had been reared together and were thought likely to have met the same infectious agents and vaccines. TCR cDNA libraries were prepared from RNA that was isolated from peripheral blood mononuclear cells. Library prep was done by 5' RACE. Sequencing used an Illumina Genome Analyzer IIx. RNA-based TCR cDNA libraries were prepared by a previously described protocol with several modifications. To prevent cross-contamination, sample-specific barcodes were added to both ends of each TCR cDNA library during cDNA synthesis and amplification. The study's own analysis went as follows. Between about 85,000 and nearly 550,000 clonotypes were identified per individual, with about 2 to 3.6 million CDR3-containing reads per library. Reads carrying improper barcode index combinations were removed, after which the MiTCR software was used to build a cloneset for each library. During the assembly of CDR3 clonotypes by MiTCR, low-quality reads were filtered or rescued and PCR and sequencing errors were corrected. Artificial out-of-frame clonotypes were removed by being mapped to in-frame sequences, with one indel in the CDR3 allowed. Similarity of V and J gene usage between donors was measured as Jensen-Shannon divergence divided by mean entropy. Starting from the raw public reads, TCRdb applied fastp trimming at Q25, assembled clones with MiXCR and retained in-frame beta chains. Rows with one shared CDR3 protein collapse into an entry with the most common genes and DNA. The V and J calls here are based on TCRdb, not the publication. The sample data list a few hundred thousand distinct CDR3 sequences, and approximately 30% of these were observed just once. The ten most abundant clones make up more than 5.5% of the sample.

The origin of this receptor is a woman aged 18 to 49 in good health. Sequenced material: PBMCs.

The nucleotides read TGTGCCAGCAGGCTAGCGGGGGGCACGAATGAGCAGTTCTTC. It encodes CASRLAGGTNEQFF. Here the chain combines TRBV12-3 or TRBV12-4 and TRBJ2-1, with 11 bases matching TRBD2. At the junction V is shortened by 6 bases and J by 7 bases; bases outside the gene matches: 5. Inclusive of the bounding cysteine and phenylalanine, the CDR3 is 14 residues long. The entry retains the CDR3 DNA only, 42 bases that are in frame from base 1.